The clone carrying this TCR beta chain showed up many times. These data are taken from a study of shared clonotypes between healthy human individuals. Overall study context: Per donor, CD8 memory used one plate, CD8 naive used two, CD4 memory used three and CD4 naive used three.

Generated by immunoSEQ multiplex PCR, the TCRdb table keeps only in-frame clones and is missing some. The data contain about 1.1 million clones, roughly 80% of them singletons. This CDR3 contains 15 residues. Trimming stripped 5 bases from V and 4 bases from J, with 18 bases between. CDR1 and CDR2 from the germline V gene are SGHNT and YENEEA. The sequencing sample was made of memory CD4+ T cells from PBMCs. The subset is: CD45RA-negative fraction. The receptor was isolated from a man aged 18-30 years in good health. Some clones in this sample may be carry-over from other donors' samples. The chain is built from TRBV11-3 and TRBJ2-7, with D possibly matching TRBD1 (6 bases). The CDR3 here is CASSPRGADSYEQYF. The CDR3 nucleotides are TGTGCCAGCAGCCCCAGGGGAGCCGACTCATACGAGCAGTACTTC. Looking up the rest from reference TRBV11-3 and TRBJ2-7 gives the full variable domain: EAGVVQSPRYKIIEKKQPVAFWCNPISGHNTLYWYLQNLGQGPELLIRYENEEAVDDSQLPKDRFSAERLKGVDSTLKIQPAELGDSAVYLCASSPRGADSYEQYFGPGTRLTVT.